The sequence of this T cell receptor beta chain was determined in a study of T cells in Graves' hyperthyroidism and ophthalmopathy (dated by TCRdb to between 2018 and 2020). Background for the entire study: Peripheral blood was sampled at the time of initial diagnosis, prior to any treatment. To identify TCR V-J signatures that set the groups apart, the researchers used a discovery cohort of 90 to 100 patients, made up of roughly 45 with Graves' ophthalmopathy and 57 with stable Graves' hyperthyroidism. Prospective prediction of ophthalmopathy was tested in an independent validation cohort consisting of some 20 hyperthyroidism patients and approximately 16 patients who later progressed to ophthalmopathy. The roughly 94 discovery patients were randomly split 7:3 into training and test sets. Thyroid tissue and blood T-cell repertoires from six or seven Graves' hyperthyroidism patients were also compared in the study. Following sampling, methimazole starting at 30 mg daily was given to hyperthyroidism patients, and high-dose intravenous methylprednisolone was given to ophthalmopathy patients. According to the paper, TCR Vbeta CDR3 sequencing was carried out on over 130 peripheral blood samples, which came from under 50 ophthalmopathy, under 80 hyperthyroidism and roughly 17 progressor patients.

The TCR beta CDR3 regions were amplified from RNA transcripts. The first round of RT-PCR for the TCR CDR3 was performed with the HTBI primer set and the Qiagen OneStep RT-PCR kit. The libraries were constructed in a second round of multiplex PCR and then size-selected and purified. The libraries were sequenced on an Illumina HiSeq2000 using paired-end 100 bp reads. Regarding the original processing steps: SOAPnuke was used to process the raw data, throwing out any read that contained adapters or uncalled bases, had a mean Phred below 15, or lacked an exact constant-primer or identifier match. High-quality paired reads were merged with COPE v1.2.5, and unique nucleotide sequences were defined as clonotypes. MiTCR v1.1 was used to align clonotypes to the IMGT TRBV, TRBD and TRBJ reference segments. Only V-J combinations with frequency above 0.0001, covering roughly 99% of repertoires, were analysed. The TCS score was defined as F50 (clonal expansion) divided by E x V (chaos), with BLOSUM62-based TCRdist calculated between CDR3 peptides within each V-J. Welch's t-statistics and random forest reduced 450 to 600 V-J features to fewer than 15, which were used in a naive Bayes classifier (R e1071). The public reads were reprocessed in TCRdb via fastp at Q25 and MiXCR, keeping in-frame beta chains. Each entry is one CDR3 protein sequence, shown with its most common DNA and genes. TCRdb's processing, not the authors', yielded these V and J calls. The sample has hundreds of thousands of distinct CDR3 sequences on record, 15% to 18% of them singletons. The ten largest clones take up around 7% of the sample.

As to this clonotype: What this receptor recognizes is not known. With a much larger clone just one base away, this may be a read error.

Stable Graves' hyperthyroidism was defined as no progression to ophthalmopathy during 18 months of follow-up. The hyperthyroidism patients were between 18 and 65 years old and newly diagnosed, with a disease duration of less than 2 months. The study excluded patients with uncontrolled infections, other autoimmune diseases, pregnancy or lactation. Clinical symptoms, serum thyroxine and TRAb, thyroid ultrasound, and orbital computed tomography formed the basis for the diagnoses. Ficoll-Paque density gradient centrifugation was used to isolate PBMCs from 8.5 to 10 ml of fresh peripheral blood. Trizol reagent was used to extract total RNA, and RNA quality was then checked on an Agilent 2100 Bioanalyzer. Results and caveats for the whole study, not just this receptor: No statistical method was used to set the sample size in advance, and investigators knew the group allocation. Blood samples also contained most of the expanded thyroid clonotypes (frequency above 0.001), which suggests that blood repertoires may reflect thyroid immune responses. During validation, the model predicted progression to ophthalmopathy a median of around six months ahead of onset, with almost 71% sensitivity and 72.22% specificity. A model built on a 13 V-J signature distinguished ophthalmopathy from stable hyperthyroidism, reaching around 90% sensitivity and about 81% specificity in cross-validation and 80%/75% in testing.

The source is a woman between 18 and 29 years old with Graves' hyperthyroidism. The sequenced sample was blood.

The CDR3 in this case is CTSSQEGGRGYYEQYF. The DNA sequence is given as TGCACCAGCAGCCAAGAGGGCGGGCGGGGCTACTACGAGCAGTACTTC. The chain is encoded by TRBV4-1 joined to TRBJ2-7; possibly the D gene is TRBD2, per 6 matching bases. Including cysteine and phenylalanine, the CDR3 has 16 amino acids. Left in the record is the CDR3 DNA by itself, 48 bases read in frame from the first base. CDR1 and CDR2, per the germline V gene, are MGHRA and YSYEKL.